The clone carrying this TCR beta chain was seen at least ten times. The antigen is undetermined. One entry per CDR3 protein, called by TCRdb with MiXCR from the 5' RACE reads. The top ten clones hold about 28% of a sample with 150,000 or so distinct CDR3 sequences, around a tenth of them seen once. Trimming cost V 4 bases and J 1 base, with 14 bases left between them. The CDR3 is 16 residues long. Germline V gives CDR1 MGHDK, CDR2 SYGVNS. This specimen comes from a study of CD8 T cells in ankylosing spondylitis. Overall study findings and caveats: Earlier authors reported some of these motif variants in reactive arthritis synovial fluid and blood. A TCR beta motif made of under 10 highly homologous variants seemed typical of ankylosing spondylitis blood.

The receptor's source is a male donor with ankylosing spondylitis or in good health (not recorded which). The chain links TRBV25-1 to TRBJ2-1; a weak D match, TRBD1 (6 bases). Material: blood, either unsorted or a sorted T cell fraction (not recorded which). The CDR3 DNA reads as TGTGCCAGCAGTGGCCGAACAGGGCATTCCTACAATGAGCAGTTCTTC. Its protein is CASSGRTGHSYNEQFF.